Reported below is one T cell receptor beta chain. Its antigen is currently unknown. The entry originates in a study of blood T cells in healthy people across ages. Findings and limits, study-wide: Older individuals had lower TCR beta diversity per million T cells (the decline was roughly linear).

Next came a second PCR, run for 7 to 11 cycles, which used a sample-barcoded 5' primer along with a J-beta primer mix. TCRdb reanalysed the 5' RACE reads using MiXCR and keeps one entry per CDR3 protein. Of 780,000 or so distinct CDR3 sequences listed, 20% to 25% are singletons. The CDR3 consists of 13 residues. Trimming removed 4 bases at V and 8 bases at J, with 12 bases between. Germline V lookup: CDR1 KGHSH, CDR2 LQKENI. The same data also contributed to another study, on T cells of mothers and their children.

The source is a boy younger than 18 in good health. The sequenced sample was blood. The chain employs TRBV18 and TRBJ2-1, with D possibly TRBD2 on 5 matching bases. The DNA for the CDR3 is TGTGCCAGCTCACTCTCTCCCGGGGATGAGCAGTTCTTC. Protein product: CASSLSPGDEQFF.